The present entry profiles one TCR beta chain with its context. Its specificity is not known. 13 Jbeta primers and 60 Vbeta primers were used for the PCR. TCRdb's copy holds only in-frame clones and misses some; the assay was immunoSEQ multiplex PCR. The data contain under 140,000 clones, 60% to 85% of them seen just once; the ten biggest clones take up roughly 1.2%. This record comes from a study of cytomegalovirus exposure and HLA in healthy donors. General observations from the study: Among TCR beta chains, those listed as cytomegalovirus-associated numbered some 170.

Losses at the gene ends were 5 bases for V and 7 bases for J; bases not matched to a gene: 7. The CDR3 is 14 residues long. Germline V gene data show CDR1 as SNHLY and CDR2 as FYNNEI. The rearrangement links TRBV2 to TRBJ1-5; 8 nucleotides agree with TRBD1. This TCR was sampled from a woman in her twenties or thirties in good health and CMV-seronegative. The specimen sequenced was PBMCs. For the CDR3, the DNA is TGTGCCAGCAGTAGCGACAGGGGAAGACAGCCCCAGCATTTT. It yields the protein CASSSDRGRQPQHF.